This TCR beta chain was sequenced for a study of blood T cell repertoires in COVID-19. Study at large: T cells, B-cell-depleted T cells, or PBMCs supplied cDNA or gDNA.

Original handling: How many nucleated cells were present was estimated from reference gene primer amplification. Repertoires were generated with immunoSEQ multiplex PCR, while TCRdb's copy carries only in-frame clones and drops some. Clonal size and the V and J genes are those of that table, whereas D and trimming came from the DNA. The repertoire holds about 160,000 clones, with around 90% as singletons. Sequenced: peripheral blood. This TCR came from a man between 60 and 70 years old with active or convalescent COVID-19.

CDR3: CSVVTGGVSNQPQHF. In DNA form, the CDR3 reads TGCAGCGTTGTAACAGGGGGCGTTAGCAATCAGCCCCAGCATTTT. The V and J genes are TRBV29-1 and TRBJ1-5, with 9 positions matching TRBD1. V shed 4 bases, J shed 0 bases, and the junction held 4 bases outside the gene matches. The CDR3 spans 15 residues. CDR1 and CDR2 from the germline V gene are SQVTM and ANQGSEA.